One sample yielded the 4 T cell receptor beta chains listed below, sequenced in a study of regulatory T cells in long-lasting Graves disease. Time point indicated: persistent/refractory GD, antithyroid drugs over 5 years with positive TRAb. Generation of the TCR library employed RNA extracted from PBMCs. Assembly of TCR beta libraries relied on iRepertoire HTBI primers together with Arm-PCR of CDR3 regions. TCRdb ran MiXCR on the multiplex PCR reads and lists one entry per CDR3 protein. The sample holds about 400,000 distinct CDR3 sequences, around 21% seen once. The sample in question was peripheral blood mononuclear cells (PBMCs), obtained when the disease was refractory, from a patient treated with antithyroid drugs. Receptors were obtained from a female donor with Graves disease.

This clonotype came up many times. The chain employs TRBV6-9 and TRBJ2-2; D is undetermined. Germline CDR1 reads MNHGY; CDR2 reads SVAAGI. V was trimmed by 3 bases and J by 3 bases, leaving 14 bases between them. The CDR3 contains 16 residues. CDR3 DNA: TGTGCCAGCAGTTACTCCAGGCTGGGTGACACCGGGGAGCTGTTTTTT. This sequence encodes CASSYSRLGDTGELFF.

This clonotype was detected many times. V gene TRBV11-2 combines with J gene TRBJ2-5; D is uncertain. The length of the CDR3 is 13 residues. The V gene's germline CDR1 is SGHAT and CDR2 FQNNGV. V dropped 3 bases and J dropped 1 base, with 6 bases sitting between them. CDR3 loop: CASSLGSQETQYF. CDR3 bases: TGTGCCAGCAGCTTGGGGTCCCAAGAGACCCAGTACTTC.

At least ten counts were recorded for this clonotype. The chain carries TRBV6-5 and TRBJ2-7; 10 bases fit TRBD2. V shed 4 bases and J 2 bases; nucleotides not matched to a gene: 8. Germline lookup yields CDR1 MNHEY and CDR2 SVGAGI. The CDR3 covers 16 residues. CDR3 region: CASSWGGTSETYEQYF. The CDR3 DNA is TGTGCCAGCAGTTGGGGAGGGACTAGCGAGACCTACGAGCAGTACTTC.

V usage is TRBV7-9 and J usage is TRBJ1-2; 7 positions agree with TRBD1. The J segment lost 8 bases and the V segment lost 3 bases, leaving 12 bases of the junction unmatched. The germline gives CDR1 SEHNR, CDR2 FQNEAQ (reference sequence). The CDR3 consists of 15 residues. The CDR3 here is CASSFENFGQEGYTF. As DNA, the CDR3 is TGTGCCAGCAGCTTTGAGAACTTCGGACAGGAGGGCTACACCTTC.